The TCR beta chain under discussion was sequenced for a study of blood T cells in healthy people across ages. Together with a sample-barcoded 5' primer, a J-beta primer mix was included in a second PCR lasting roughly 6 to 12 cycles. MiXCR was run by TCRdb on the 5' RACE reads, yielding one entry per CDR3 protein. The table lists over 600,000 distinct CDR3 sequences, around 21% of them singletons. The germline V gene has CDR1 LGHNA and CDR2 YSLEER. V was cut by 1 base and J by 7 bases, with 7 bases left in between. The CDR3 length is 13 residues. The chain has TRBV4-3 and TRBJ2-2; no firm D call. Sequences were obtained from blood. The sequence derives from a man between 70 and 80 years old in good health. This CDR3 reads CASSQGQVGELFF. In nucleotides, the CDR3 is TGCGCCAGCAGCCAAGGGCAGGTCGGGGAGCTGTTTTTT.